One and the same sample provided the 27 T cell receptor beta chains below, sequenced in a study of T cell responses to AZD1222 COVID-19 vaccine. The data were produced by immunoSEQ multiplex PCR, yet TCRdb's version contains in-frame clones alone and is incomplete. Seen here are 95,000 to 150,000 clones, 70% to 90% observed once, and the top ten hold just under 9.5%. Specimen: peripheral blood, collected on day 0 of AZD1222 vaccination. The receptors come from an adult in good health.

The chain couples TRBV27 to TRBJ2-3; D is undetermined. The V and J ends lost 4 bases and 5 bases respectively, with 16 bases between them. The CDR3 totals 15 residues. Looked up from germline, CDR1 is MNHEY and CDR2 is SMNVEV (reference sequence). The CDR3 loop is CASSSSFPGGDTQYF. The CDR3 nucleotides are TGTGCCAGCAGTTCCTCTTTCCCCGGCGGAGATACGCAGTATTTT.

This clone was recorded once. This chain joins TRBV19 and TRBJ1-1; maybe TRBD1 (5 bases). Trimming left V 5 bases short and J 3 bases short, with 13 bases between. The CDR3 spans 14 residues. CDR1 and CDR2 from the germline V gene are LNHDA and SQIVND (reference sequence). CDR3 residues: CASSVNVGDTEAFF. The CDR3 nucleotides are TGTGCCAGTAGTGTTAATGTAGGGGACACTGAAGCTTTCTTT.

Only one count was recorded for this clone. The rearrangement joins TRBV5-6 to TRBJ2-2, with D possibly being TRBD1 or TRBD2 (6 bases each). V was cut by 6 bases and J by 5 bases, with 17 bases left in between. The length of the CDR3 is 15 residues. Per germline, CDR1 SGHDT and CDR2 YYEEEE. CDR3 amino acids: CASTSVGGRTGELFF. The CDR3 nucleotides read TGTGCCAGCACCTCCGTGGGGGGCAGAACCGGGGAGCTGTTTTTT.

V is TRBV3-1 (or the pseudogene TRBV3-2) and J is TRBJ2-1; 8 nucleotides agree with TRBD2. This CDR3 has 16 residues. From germline, CDR1 is LGHDT and CDR2 YNNKEL (reference sequence). V shed 4 bases and J 12 bases; nucleotides not matched to a gene: 17. CDR3 in DNA: TGTGCCAGCAGCCCCCCCCTAGCGGGTATTGGGGGGGTGCAGTTCTTC. This codes for CASSPPLAGIGGVQFF.

The chain employs TRBV3-1 (or the pseudogene TRBV3-2) and TRBJ2-1; the D gene is possibly TRBD2 (6 bases). Germline CDR1 is LGHDT and CDR2 is YNNKEL (reference sequence). The CDR3 loop spans 16 amino acids. V dropped 3 bases and J dropped 0 bases, with 12 bases sitting between them. This chain's CDR3 is CASSQATGGSYNEQFF. The CDR3 coding sequence is TGTGCCAGCAGCCAGGCGACCGGGGGCTCCTACAATGAGCAGTTCTTC.

The chain carries TRBV29-1 and TRBJ2-5; D possibly corresponds to TRBD2 (6 bases). The V end lost 4 bases, the J end lost 5 bases, and 23 bases lay between the germline ends. The germline V gene has CDR1 SQVTM and CDR2 ANQGSEA. The CDR3 length is 16 residues. This chain's CDR3 is CSVVGVAGRSLETQYF. The CDR3 nucleotides are TGCAGCGTTGTTGGTGTGGCGGGGCGATCTTTGGAGACCCAGTACTTC.

This chain uses TRBV7-9 with TRBJ2-1; the match to TRBD2 covers 16 bases. Germline V CDR1 and CDR2: SEHNR, FQNEAQ (reference sequence). V shed 5 bases and J 5 bases; nucleotides not matched to a gene: 6. CDR3 length: 17 residues. In DNA, the CDR3 is TGTGCCAGCAGCCCCGGGACTAGCGGGAGGGGGGACAATGAGCAGTTCTTC. Translation: CASSPGTSGRGDNEQFF.

A word on this clone: Other DNA sequences in the same sample also yield this CDR3. This chain joins TRBV27 and TRBJ1-5; maybe TRBD1 (5 bases). V shed 6 bases and J shed 5 bases, with 17 bases lying between them. CDR3 length equals 15 residues. Germline loops: CDR1 MNHEY, CDR2 SMNVEV (reference sequence). CDR3 region: CASSFGTGGDQPQHF. In DNA, the CDR3 is TGTGCCAGCAGCTTCGGGACGGGCGGGGATCAGCCCCAGCATTTT.

This clone appeared once. The CDR3 here is CASSQGSNQPQHF. CDR3 sequence (DNA): TGTGCCAGCAGCCAGGGTAGCAATCAGCCCCAGCATTTT. The chain has TRBV11-3 and TRBJ1-5, with a tentative D call TRBD1 (5 bases). The CDR3 contains 13 residues. Germline V CDR1 and CDR2: SGHNT, YENEEA. The V and J ends lost 5 bases and 0 bases respectively, with 5 bases between them.

This chain uses TRBV27 with TRBJ2-7, with a weak D call TRBD2 (7 bases). The CDR3 totals 14 residues. Trimming cost V 4 bases and J 5 bases, with 15 bases left between them. CDR1 MNHEY and CDR2 SMNVEV come from the germline V gene (reference sequence). The CDR3 DNA reads as TGTGCCAGCAGTTCCCCCGGGGGGCGGGACGAGCAGTACTTC. This gives the protein CASSSPGGRDEQYF.

This chain connects TRBV30 to TRBJ1-1; 10 bases are shared with TRBD1. V was pared by 1 base and J by 0 bases, with 5 bases of the junction left unmatched. CDR1 GTSNPN and CDR2 SVGIG come from the germline V gene (reference sequence). The CDR3 has 16 amino acids. The CDR3 DNA reads as TGTGCCTGGAGTGCGATAGGACAGGGGGTGAACACTGAAGCTTTCTTT. Translated, it gives CAWSAIGQGVNTEAFF.

This chain connects TRBV5-1 to TRBJ2-7; the match to TRBD1 covers 7 bases. The germline CDR1 and CDR2 sequences are SGHRS and YFSETQ. The CDR3 has 14 residues. Trimming cost V 3 bases and J 2 bases; bases outside gene matches: 5. In DNA, the CDR3 is TGCGCCAGCAGCTCCACCGGGACAGCCTACGAGCAGTACTTC. Its protein is CASSSTGTAYEQYF.

The V call is TRBV28, the J call TRBJ2-3, with TRBD1 matching 11 bases. V lost 4 bases, J lost 1 base, and 19 bases stayed unmatched. The CDR3 contains 21 residues. Germline CDR1 MDHEN, CDR2 SYDVKM. CDR3 in amino acids: CASSYPRVRTGGAWGTDTQYF. The CDR3 DNA follows: TGTGCCAGCAGTTACCCCCGTGTTAGGACAGGGGGCGCCTGGGGCACAGATACGCAGTATTTT.

This clone was observed once. This chain links TRBV4-1 with TRBJ2-7, with TRBD2 identical over 11 bases. The CDR3 length is 15 residues. CDR1 and CDR2 (germline): MGHRA, YSYEKL. With 0 bases clipped from V and 5 bases from J, the junction kept 3 bases outside the gene matches. CDR3 in amino acids: CASSQDLAGGDEQYF. The CDR3 DNA follows: TGCGCCAGCAGCCAAGATTTAGCGGGGGGGGACGAGCAGTACTTC.

This rearrangement joins TRBV4-1 to TRBJ1-5; D might be TRBD1 (6 bases). The CDR3 runs 16 residues. V was pared by 1 base and J by 0 bases, with 10 bases between. CDR1 and CDR2 (germline): MGHRA, YSYEKL. CDR3 region: CASSQVRGGSNQPQHF. Here the CDR3 DNA reads TGCGCCAGCAGCCAAGTAAGAGGGGGTAGCAATCAGCCCCAGCATTTT.

V gene TRBV4-1 combines with J gene TRBJ1-2; D gene ambiguous. This CDR3 region has 14 residues. The germline gives CDR1 MGHRA, CDR2 YSYEKL. V lost 3 bases and J lost 8, with 16 bases in between. In DNA, the CDR3 is TGCGCCAGCAGCCATCCCCGGTCCTCCGGGGGCTACACCTTC. Translation gives CASSHPRSSGGYTF.

The chain joins TRBV4-1 to TRBJ2-7; D remains ambiguous. The CDR3 has 16 residues. Germline loops: CDR1 MGHRA, CDR2 YSYEKL. Trimming cost V 1 base and J 2 bases, with 15 bases left between them. The CDR3 region is CASSQVHSSQTYEQYF. DNA for the CDR3: TGCGCCAGCAGCCAAGTCCATTCAAGCCAAACCTACGAGCAGTACTTC.

The chain carries TRBV2 and TRBJ2-1; 9 bases agree with TRBD2. V lost 3 bases to trimming and J lost 10 bases; unmatched junction nucleotides: 13. Germline loops: CDR1 SNHLY, CDR2 FYNNEI. CDR3 size: 16 residues. This CDR3 reads CASSDPLLAGEGEQFF. CDR3 nucleotides: TGTGCCAGCAGTGATCCCCTCTTAGCGGGGGAAGGGGAGCAGTTCTTC.

This clone was detected a few times. Here the CDR3 reads CASSLRLAEPYEQYF. The DNA of the CDR3 is TGTGCCAGCAGTCTACGACTAGCGGAGCCCTACGAGCAGTACTTC. The rearrangement joins TRBV27 to TRBJ2-7; TRBD2 aligns across 9 bases. Unmatched junction bases numbered 7, after V lost 5 bases and J lost 2 bases. This CDR3 is built from 15 residues. Germline CDR1 reads MNHEY; CDR2 reads SMNVEV (reference sequence).

The chain recombines TRBV5-4 with TRBJ1-4; 8 bases match TRBD1. J was trimmed by 3 bases and V by 5 bases; bases with no gene match: 9. This CDR3 comprises 16 residues. CDR1 and CDR2 from the germline V gene are SGHNT and YYREEE (reference sequence). CDR3 in DNA: TGTGCCAGCAGTCCAGGGGGCGGGGCAGCTAATGAAAAACTGTTTTTT. This encodes CASSPGGGAANEKLFF.

This clone was counted once. The rearrangement uses TRBV5-5 and TRBJ2-5; D uncertain. From germline, CDR1 is SGHKS and CDR2 YYEKEE (reference sequence). The V gene lost 0 bases and the J gene lost 1 base, with 1 base spanning the gap. This CDR3 has 12 amino acids. CDR3 nucleotide sequence: TGTGCCAGCAGCTTGGCCCAAGAGACCCAGTACTTC. Its translation: CASSLAQETQYF.

The V call is TRBV29-1, the J call TRBJ1-4; weak D call: TRBD1 (6 bases). The CDR3 sequence is 15 residues long. Germline-derived CDR1 and CDR2 are SQVTM and ANQGSEA. V was shortened by 4 bases and J by 5 bases, with 17 bases between the two germline ends. The CDR3 spells CSVGVVGGGNEKLFF. The CDR3 bases are TGCAGCGTTGGAGTGGTCGGAGGGGGGAATGAAAAACTGTTTTTT.

The chain couples TRBV5-6 to TRBJ1-2; a possible D gene is TRBD1 (5 bases). Trimming left V 0 bases short and J 7 bases short, with 10 bases between. The CDR3 length is 13 residues. CDR1 and CDR2 (germline): SGHDT, YYEEEE. The CDR3 spells CASSLGDGVGYTF. The DNA for the CDR3 is TGTGCCAGCAGCTTGGGGGACGGGGTTGGCTACACCTTC.

This clone was seen a few times. The V call is TRBV5-4, the J call TRBJ2-7, with TRBD2 matching 7 bases. Germline V gene lookup returns CDR1 SGHNT and CDR2 YYREEE (reference sequence). The CDR3 runs 18 residues. V shed 2 bases, J shed 4 bases, and the junction held 18 bases outside the gene matches. CDR3 nucleotide sequence: TGTGCCAGCAGCTTCCTCCGGGGGGTCCGCGGGACCCCATACGAGCAGTACTTC. Its translation is CASSFLRGVRGTPYEQYF.

This clone appeared a single time. This sequence joins TRBV3-1 (or the pseudogene TRBV3-2) and TRBJ2-3; D remains ambiguous. V lost 4 bases and J lost 4, with 12 bases in between. The CDR3 loop spans 14 amino acids. Looked up from germline, CDR1 is LGHDT and CDR2 is YNNKEL (reference sequence). CDR3 bases: TGTGCCAGCAGCCCCGGACCGTTCCCAGATACGCAGTATTTT. As protein: CASSPGPFPDTQYF.

The count of this clone is one. V is TRBV10-1 and J is TRBJ2-1, with 10 bases lining up with TRBD2. In germline, CDR1 is WNHNN, CDR2 SYGVQD (reference sequence). V trimming: 5 bases; J trimming: 0 bases; junction bases outside the gene matches: 16. This CDR3 region has 20 residues. The CDR3 region is CASSNISGGTARSSYNEQFF. The CDR3 region has the DNA TGCGCCAGCAGTAACATTAGCGGGGGGACCGCTAGGAGCTCCTACAATGAGCAGTTCTTC.

The chain has TRBV2 and TRBJ2-7; 8 nucleotides line up with TRBD1. The CDR3 length is 14 residues. V lost 3 bases to trimming and J lost 4 bases; unmatched junction nucleotides: 5. Germline V lookup: CDR1 SNHLY, CDR2 FYNNEI. Here the CDR3 reads CASSDLGQGYEQYF. CDR3 coding DNA: TGTGCCAGCAGTGATCTTGGACAGGGTTACGAGCAGTACTTC.